The sample holds a few counts of the clone carrying this T cell receptor (beta chain). Its matching antigen is unknown. General study results and limits: Tumor memory CD4+ T cell TCR gene usage was found to cluster with blood and lymph node memory CD4+ cells and with lymph node naive CD4+ cells.

Memory CD4+ cells were defined as CD4+CD45RO+CD25-. TCRdb itself ran the 5' RACE reads through MiXCR, one entry per CDR3 protein. Of about 64,000 distinct CDR3 sequences listed, about 20% are singletons. CDR3 length: 14 residues. V dropped 4 bases and J dropped 4 bases, with 9 bases sitting between them. Germline V lookup: CDR1 SGHRS, CDR2 YFSETQ. V and J are TRBV5-1 and TRBJ2-6; D is uncertain. The sequence came from a female donor with breast cancer. The sample taken for sequencing was memory CD4+ T cells sorted from a lymph node. Subset defined: memory CD4+ T cells, CD4+CD45RO+CD25-. The CDR3 DNA reads as TGCGCCAGCAGCACTCGTGCCGGGGCCAACGTCCTGACTTTC. It codes for CASSTRAGANVLTF.